This TCR beta chain appears in the sequencing data of a study of patients and donors after allogeneic stem cell transplantation. This clonotype showed up just a few times. The germline V gene has CDR1 ENHRY and CDR2 SYGVKD. The V end was cut by 10 bases, the J end by 0 bases, with 10 bases between. This CDR3 has 12 residues. TCRdb analysed the RT-PCR reads with MiXCR anew, one entry per CDR3 protein. The sample holds a few hundred thousand distinct CDR3 sequences, around 40% seen once. The sample consisted of blood, either unsorted or a sorted T cell fraction (not recorded which). This TCR was sampled from a human donor who was either an allogeneic HSCT recipient or a stem cell or donor lymphocyte infusion donor (not recorded which). It is not recorded whose cells these are; they may come from a transplant donor. The rearrangement uses TRBV10-3 and TRBJ2-7; D may match TRBD1 or TRBD2 (5 bases each). CDR3 protein: CATTGPSYEQYF. The CDR3 DNA reads TGTGCCACCACGGGGCCCTCCTACGAGCAGTACTTC.